This T cell receptor beta chain was identified during a study of CXCR3-negative and CXCR3-positive naive CD8 T cells. Study observations and caveats: Researchers report that CXCR3-positive naive cells carry more hydrophobic TRB CDR3s than CXCR3-negative naive cells.

A word on this clonotype: Its antigen remains unknown.

Cells classed as naive CD8+ T cells were CD45RO-CCR7+CD27+CD95-. Carrying UMI labels, the TRB cDNA libraries were prepared through 5' RACE. TCRdb reprocessed the 5' RACE reads, keeping one entry per CDR3 protein, no DNA. The sample totals some 140,000 distinct CDR3 sequences; its top ten clones hold approximately 0.51%. This receptor was obtained from a human donor in good health. Some clones in this sample may be carry-over from other donors' samples. The sequenced sample was naive CXCR3+ CD8+ T cells from blood. Subset in this sample: CD45RO-CCR7+CD27+CD95- naive CD8+ T cells expressing CXCR3 (TNR3+).

CDR3 region: CSVEDDHRAYEQYF. The chain is built from TRBV29-1 and TRBJ2-7; TCRdb's D call, TRBD1, is unchecked because there is no DNA. Germline CDR1 SQVTM, CDR2 ANQGSEA. The CDR3 extends over 14 amino acids.